This section outlines one T cell receptor beta chain sequence together with its context. V dropped 0 bases and J dropped 0 bases, with 9 bases sitting between them. CDR1 is MNHNS and CDR2 is SASEGT in the germline V gene. The CDR3 runs 15 residues. This entry comes from a study of blood T cell repertoires in COVID-19. Background on the study: The United States, Italy and Spain provided the acute and convalescent COVID-19 samples.

Methods used by the authors: Using reference gene primer amplification, nucleated cell counts were estimated. Method: immunoSEQ multiplex PCR; TCRdb's copy keeps in-frame clones and lacks some. V and J calls and clone size follow that table, whereas D and trimming were derived from the DNA. Among some 51,000 clones listed, 88% were seen once. This clonotype was obtained from a man aged 50-60 years with active COVID-19. The J gene is TRBJ2-7, the V gene TRBV6-1; D not resolved. The sequenced sample consisted of peripheral blood. CDR3: CASSEARHSSYEQYF. In nucleotides, the CDR3 is TGTGCCAGCAGTGAAGCACGACACAGCTCCTACGAGCAGTACTTC.